Presented here are 24 T cell receptor beta chains from one specimen sequenced in a study of CD8+ T cells in alopecia areata. Documented treatment: oral pan-JAK inhibitor, 5-10 mg twice daily. Isolated RNA was reverse transcribed into cDNA used as the sequencing template. Assay used: immunoSEQ multiplex PCR; TCRdb lists only in-frame clones, some missing. The sample consists of 160,000 or so clones, about three fifths of them appearing once. Sequencing was performed on CD4+ T cells sorted from blood, taken at week 4, from a patient treated with tofacitinib. The receptors stem from a human donor with alopecia areata.

The chain links TRBV19 to TRBJ1-5; D is perhaps TRBD1 (6 bases). The CDR3 is 14 residues long. Trimming took 5 bases from V and 4 from J, leaving 12 bases between them. From germline, CDR1 is LNHDA and CDR2 SQIVND (reference sequence). This chain's CDR3 is CASSQQGLNQPQHF. CDR3 nucleotide sequence: TGTGCCAGTAGTCAACAGGGCCTGAATCAGCCCCAGCATTTT. The entire variable domain, with the rest obtained from reference TRBV19 and TRBJ1-5, is as follows: DGGITQSPKYLFRKEGQNVTLSCEQNLNHDAMYWYRQDPGQGLRLIYYSQIVNDFQKGDIAEGYSVSREKKESFPLTVTSAQKNPTAFYLCASSQQGLNQPQHFGDGTRLSIL.

J is TRBJ2-2 and V is TRBV2; D is unclear. Trimming took 6 bases from V and 0 from J, leaving 8 bases between them. The CDR3 is made up of 14 amino acids. Germline V gene lookup returns CDR1 SNHLY and CDR2 FYNNEI. CDR3 protein: CASRFLSNTGELFF. Here the CDR3 DNA reads TGTGCCAGCAGGTTTTTGTCGAACACCGGGGAGCTGTTTTTT. The full variable domain, rest sourced from reference TRBV2 and TRBJ2-2, is EPEVTQTPSHQVTQMGQEVILRCVPISNHLYFYWYRQILGQKVEFLVSFYNNEISEKSEIFDDQFSVERPDGSNFTLKIRSTKLEDSAMYFCASRFLSNTGELFFGEGSRLTVL.

The chain joins TRBV30 to TRBJ2-1; D is possibly TRBD1 (5 bases). There are 15 residues in the CDR3. V lost 1 base to trimming and J lost 0 bases, with 10 bases between them. Germline values: CDR1 GTSNPN, CDR2 SVGIG (reference sequence). The DNA of the CDR3 is TGTGCCTGGAGTGGGACACGGGTCTCCTACAATGAGCAGTTCTTC. Residues: CAWSGTRVSYNEQFF.

This clone came up a few times. The genes are TRBV27 and TRBJ1-2; the match to TRBD1 covers 7 bases. Germline-derived CDR1 and CDR2 are MNHEY and SMNVEV (reference sequence). Unmatched junction bases numbered 3, after V lost 8 bases and J lost 0 bases. The CDR3 loop spans 13 amino acids. CDR3 DNA sequence: TGTGCCAGCTGGGGGACAGCTAACTATGGCTACACCTTC. Translation gives CASWGTANYGYTF.

This chain uses TRBV9 with TRBJ1-1; 7 positions match TRBD1. J lost 1 base, V lost 4 bases, and 10 bases had no gene match. The CDR3 covers 16 residues. The germline gives CDR1 SGDLS, CDR2 YYNGEE. The CDR3 DNA is TGTGCCAGCAGCCCCGAGGCGGGACAGCAGAACACTGAAGCTTTCTTT. Amino acids: CASSPEAGQQNTEAFF.

The chain recombines TRBV13 with TRBJ2-2, with 7 bases identical to TRBD1. The length of the CDR3 is 13 residues. Germline-derived CDR1 and CDR2 are PRHDT and FYEKMQ (reference sequence). Trimming took 5 bases from V and 5 from J; bases not matched to a gene: 2. The CDR3 nucleotides are TGTGCCAGCAGCGCCAGGGGGACCGGGGAGCTGTTTTTT. Translated: CASSARGTGELFF.

The rearrangement joins TRBV29-1 to TRBJ1-2; D remains unclear. CDR3 size: 14 residues. Looked up from germline, CDR1 is SQVTM and CDR2 is ANQGSEA. V was clipped by 0 bases and J by 4 bases, with 12 bases between them. CDR3: CSVEEEAAGYGYTF. In DNA, the CDR3 is TGCAGCGTTGAAGAGGAGGCAGCGGGCTATGGCTACACCTTC.

The V gene is TRBV11-1, the J gene TRBJ1-2, with 9 positions matching TRBD1. CDR3 size: 15 residues. The germline gives CDR1 SGHAT, CDR2 FQDESV (reference sequence). The J segment lost 6 bases and the V segment lost 6 bases, leaving 11 bases of the junction unmatched. In DNA, the CDR3 is TGTGCCAGCAGACCACGGACAGGGGTATCTGATGGCTACACCTTC. Amino acid sequence: CASRPRTGVSDGYTF. Full variable domain (rest looked up from reference TRBV11-1 and TRBJ1-2): EAEVAQSPRYKITEKSQAVAFWCDPISGHATLYWYRQILGQGPELLVQFQDESVVDDSQLPKDRFSAERLKGVDSTLKIQPAELGDSAMYLCASRPRTGVSDGYTFGSGTRLTVV.

The chain's CDR3 is CASSPQLDGTAEQYF. DNA of the CDR3: TGTGCCAGCAGCCCGCAACTAGATGGGACGGCCGAGCAGTACTTC. The chain employs TRBV6-5 and TRBJ2-7; either TRBD1 or TRBD2 may fit D (5 bases each). This CDR3 region has 15 residues. The V gene's germline CDR1 is MNHEY and CDR2 SVGAGI. V was clipped by 6 bases and J by 6 bases, with 21 bases between them.

The genes are TRBV5-1 and TRBJ2-7, with D possibly TRBD2 on 6 matching bases. Trimming shortened V by 7 bases and J by 6 bases, and 14 bases separated the two germline ends. The germline V gene has CDR1 SGHRS and CDR2 YFSETQ. The CDR3 is 12 residues long. The CDR3 DNA follows: TGCGCCAGCGGGGCCCCAGCGGGCGAGCAGTACTTC. This encodes CASGAPAGEQYF.

The chain recombines TRBV30 with TRBJ2-1; D gene unclear. V was clipped by 2 bases and J by 7 bases, with 9 bases between them. Germline-derived CDR1 and CDR2 are GTSNPN and SVGIG (reference sequence). The CDR3 has 12 amino acids. The CDR3 here is CAWSIRANEQFF. The CDR3 DNA is TGTGCCTGGAGTATAAGGGCGAATGAGCAGTTCTTC.

As concerns this clone: At one end the junction does not follow the germline gene, possibly because of a read error. This chain connects TRBV7-9 to TRBJ2-3; weak D call: TRBD1 (5 bases). The CDR3 is 13 amino acids. Germline V gives CDR1 SEHNR, CDR2 FQNEAQ (reference sequence). The CDR3 region has the DNA TGTGCCAGCAGCTTAACTCGCACAGGTACGCAGTATTTT. Translation: CASSLTRTGTQYF.

The rearrangement links TRBV9 to TRBJ1-1, with D perhaps TRBD1 (5 bases). The CDR3 runs to 16 residues. Germline V gene sequence: CDR1 SGDLS, CDR2 YYNGEE. The V gene lost 2 bases and the J gene lost 0 bases, with 14 bases spanning the gap. This chain's CDR3 is CASSVGTPLMNTEAFF. In DNA, the CDR3 is TGTGCCAGCAGCGTGGGGACGCCGCTCATGAACACTGAAGCTTTCTTT.

V and J are TRBV2 and TRBJ1-5; D gene uncertain. This CDR3 spans 16 amino acids. Trimming removed 4 bases at V and 0 bases at J, with 13 bases between. Germline values: CDR1 SNHLY, CDR2 FYNNEI. CDR3 nucleotides: TGTGCCAGCAGTGGGTCGCTAGGATTTAGCAATCAGCCCCAGCATTTT. Residues: CASSGSLGFSNQPQHF. The whole variable domain, filled in from reference TRBV2 and TRBJ1-5, reads EPEVTQTPSHQVTQMGQEVILRCVPISNHLYFYWYRQILGQKVEFLVSFYNNEISEKSEIFDDQFSVERPDGSNFTLKIRSTKLEDSAMYFCASSGSLGFSNQPQHFGDGTRLSIL.

This CDR3 reads CASSYQQGWSGYTF. In DNA form, the CDR3 reads TGTGCCAGCAGTTACCAGCAGGGATGGTCTGGCTACACCTTC. The chain is built from TRBV6-6 and TRBJ1-2, with D perhaps TRBD1 (5 bases). V gave up 2 bases and J gave up 7 bases, with 14 bases separating them. The length of the CDR3 is 14 residues. CDR1 MNHNY and CDR2 SVGAGI come from the germline V gene (reference sequence).

The genes are TRBV30 and TRBJ2-3; 7 positions agree with TRBD1. The CDR3 length is 16 residues. Germline V gene sequence: CDR1 GTSNPN, CDR2 SVGIG (reference sequence). The junction had 6 bases not matched to a gene; V was cut back by 0 bases and J by 0 bases. Here the CDR3 DNA reads TGTGCCTGGAGTGTAAGAGTCAGGGGGAGCACAGATACGCAGTATTTT. Protein product: CAWSVRVRGSTDTQYF.

Here the CDR3 DNA reads TGTGCCAGCAGGAGGGAGCGCGGCTATGGCTACACCTTC. Protein product: CASRRERGYGYTF. This chain uses TRBV6-6 with TRBJ1-2; D call uncertain. The length of the CDR3 is 13 residues. Trimming removed 6 bases at V and 4 bases at J, with 12 bases between. Germline CDR1 MNHNY, CDR2 SVGAGI (reference sequence).

The chain has TRBV6-5 and TRBJ1-1; 9 nucleotides agree with TRBD1. The germline CDR1 and CDR2 sequences are MNHEY and SVGAGI. The CDR3 totals 12 residues. The junction had 3 bases not matched to a gene; V was cut back by 2 bases and J by 11 bases. CDR3 residues: CASSYGTGTAFF. The CDR3 nucleotides are TGTGCCAGCAGTTACGGGACAGGGACGGCTTTCTTT.

To note about this clone: The sample has other DNA sequences that encode this CDR3 too. V is TRBV30 and J is TRBJ1-2; D not certain. V was shortened by 3 bases and J by 0 bases, with 2 bases between the two germline ends. Per the germline V gene, CDR1 is GTSNPN and CDR2 is SVGIG (reference sequence). The length of the CDR3 is 11 residues. The CDR3 nucleotides read TGTGCCTGGAGCCCTAACTATGGCTACACCTTC. This codes for CAWSPNYGYTF. Drawing the rest from reference TRBV30 and TRBJ1-2, the complete variable domain is SQTIHQWPATLVQPVGSPLSLECTVEGTSNPNLYWYRQAAGRGLQLLFYSVGIGQISSEVPQNLSASRPQDRQFILSSKKLLLSDSGFYLCAWSPNYGYTFGSGTRLTVV.

The sample holds a few counts of this clone. The chain carries TRBV7-9 and TRBJ1-3; 8 nucleotides line up with TRBD1. There are 15 residues in the CDR3. The V segment lost 5 bases and the J segment 2 bases; nucleotides outside the gene matches: 5. Germline V gene data show CDR1 as SEHNR and CDR2 as FQNEAQ (reference sequence). CDR3 bases: TGTGCCAGCAGCCCGGCGACAGGGGCTGGAAACACCATATATTTT. The encoded protein is CASSPATGAGNTIYF.

The gene calls are TRBV5-6 and TRBJ1-5; D remains unclear. From germline, CDR1 is SGHDT and CDR2 YYEEEE. Trimming took 5 bases from V and 2 from J, leaving 8 bases between them. CDR3 size: 13 residues. The CDR3 DNA sequence: TGTGCCAGCAGTCACGGAGGCAATCAGCCCCAGCATTTT. It translates to CASSHGGNQPQHF.

The table lists this clone with a few counts. The V and J genes are TRBV29-1 and TRBJ1-1; D not resolved. This CDR3 has 12 amino acids. V lost 3 bases to trimming and J lost 1 base, with 6 bases between them. Looked up from germline, CDR1 is SQVTM and CDR2 is ANQGSEA. The CDR3 bases are TGCAGCGTTGAGTGGGGGAACACTGAAGCTTTCTTT. It specifies CSVEWGNTEAFF.

J is TRBJ2-7 and V is TRBV5-1; possible D gene TRBD1, 5 bases. The CDR3 contains 15 residues. V lost 5 bases and J lost 0, with 15 bases in between. Germline CDR1 reads SGHRS; CDR2 reads YFSETQ. CDR3 residues: CASRLDSLSSYEQYF. DNA of the CDR3: TGCGCCAGCAGACTCGACAGCCTCAGCTCCTACGAGCAGTACTTC.

The CDR3 protein is CASSAQGLTGELFF. The CDR3 DNA reads as TGTGCCAGCAGCGCCCAGGGGCTCACCGGGGAGCTGTTTTTT. This chain joins TRBV7-2 and TRBJ2-2, with a possible D match to TRBD1 (6 bases). The CDR3 has 14 amino acids. Germline lookup yields CDR1 SGHTA and CDR2 FQGNSA. Trimming cost V 5 bases and J 4 bases, with 11 bases left between them. Using reference TRBV7-2 and TRBJ2-2 for the parts outside the CDR3, the full variable domain is GAGVSQSPSNKVTEKGKDVELRCDPISGHTALYWYRQSLGQGLEFLIYFQGNSAPDKSGLPSDRFSAERTGGSVSTLTIQRTQQEDSAVYLCASSAQGLTGELFFGEGSRLTVL.